Listed here is a single T cell receptor (beta chain). This clone came up a few times. This clone's antigen is unknown. No base-level quality is on record; no much larger clone is a single base apart. This entry is derived from a study of blood T cell repertoires in COVID-19 (dated by TCRdb to between 2020 and 2021). For context, the study as a whole: Collaborator samples came from the United States, Italy and Spain and covered acute and convalescent phases of COVID-19. The material from the prospective study consisted of cDNA or gDNA derived from T cells, B-cell-depleted T cells, or PBMCs. Subjects who had been exposed to COVID-19, were actively infected with it, or had recovered from it provided the deeply sampled blood TCRbeta repertoires that made up the dataset. The repertoires were made available in a free public database intended to serve as a resource for research on the immune response to SARS-CoV-2. The samples were drawn from the first 160 participants of the ongoing ImmuneRACE study and from 1,254 subjects provided by 6 global collaborators. A de-identified subject ID, COVID-19 status, age in years and sex were almost always included in the sample metadata. HLA class I and class II types, where available, came from metadata supplied by the sample provider rather than from assay-based typing. General findings and caveats noted by the study authors: The quantity of clinical and demographic metadata differed by source and by participant and was supplied without curation.

TCRbeta CDR3 regions were amplified from genomic DNA by means of the immunoSEQ Assay, a bias-controlled multiplex PCR. On the study's bioinformatics: Within the assay, amplification of reference gene primers was used to estimate how many nucleated cells each sample contained. To quantify the absolute abundance of each unique TCRbeta CDR3 rearrangement, sequence reads were collapsed and filtered. For each sample, productive Simpson clonality was calculated by taking the square root of Simpson's diversity index across productive rearrangements. Here the immuneACCESS table is served through TCRdb, limited to in-frame sequences with V and J called. Missing clones are a known gap in these copies; in checked studies unresolved V genes cover under half, and the rest lacks a known reason. V, J and clone size derive from that table, while D and trimming were established from the DNA sequence. The sample data list 300,000 to 500,000 clones, and more than 75% of these were observed just once. The ten largest clones capture more than 0.85% of the sample.

Participants in the prospective study were aged about 18 to 95 years, lived in more than 20 United States geographic areas, and enrolled through a virtual design. In the prospective study, participants were assigned to cohorts based on the clinical history participants reported in a screening survey and a study questionnaire. Mobile phlebotomists in the prospective study collected whole blood, serum and a nasopharyngeal or oropharyngeal swab from every participant. Additional blood draws and questionnaires over an approximately two-month period could optionally be provided by prospective study participants. Before DNA extraction, prospective study blood samples were shipped either frozen or at room temperature. Looking up the germline V gene yields CDR1 SGHAT and CDR2 FQNNGV. The cysteine opens and the phenylalanine closes a CDR3 of 15 amino acids. This entry keeps only the CDR3 DNA: 45 bases, framed from base 1. A distance of 17 bases separates the germline ends of V and J, which lose 5 bases and 6 bases respectively.

The source material was PBMCs or T cells enriched from blood (not recorded which). The sequence was collected from a woman in her 30s with acute COVID-19. Here the chain combines TRBV11-2 and TRBJ1-5; the D gene is not confidently resolved. Read as DNA, the sequence is TGTGCCAGCAGCCAAAACGCCCGACGAGGTCAGCCCCAGCATTTT. Its translation is CASSQNARRGQPQHF.